This T cell receptor beta chain derives from a study of identical twins. Study-level findings and limits: Invariant populations such as MAIT and iNKT cells could partly muddle zero-insertion analyses.

This clonotype occurred a few times. Its antigen remains unidentified. One entry per CDR3 protein results from TCRdb running MiXCR on the 5' RACE reads. The sample has just under 650,000 distinct CDR3 sequences, roughly 7.1% seen once; the top ten hold 1.5% to 2%. Trimming stripped 5 bases from V and 6 bases from J, with 15 bases between. Germline V lookup: CDR1 SGHVS, CDR2 FQNEAQ. The CDR3 has 14 amino acids. These data were likewise used in another study, on yellow fever vaccine responses in identical twins.

The V call is TRBV7-8, the J call TRBJ2-3; D call uncertain. This clonotype was sampled from a woman aged 18-29 years in good health. Sequencing was performed on PBMCs. The CDR3: CASSLTPYRDTQYF. CDR3 bases: TGTGCCAGCAGCCTGACCCCGTACCGGGATACGCAGTATTTT. Full variable domain (missing parts from reference TRBV7-8 and TRBJ2-3): GAGVSQSPRYKVAKRGQDVALRCDPISGHVSLFWYQQALGQGPEFLTYFQNEAQLDKSGLPSDRFFAERPEGSVSTLKIQRTQQEDSAVYLCASSLTPYRDTQYFGPGTRLTVL.